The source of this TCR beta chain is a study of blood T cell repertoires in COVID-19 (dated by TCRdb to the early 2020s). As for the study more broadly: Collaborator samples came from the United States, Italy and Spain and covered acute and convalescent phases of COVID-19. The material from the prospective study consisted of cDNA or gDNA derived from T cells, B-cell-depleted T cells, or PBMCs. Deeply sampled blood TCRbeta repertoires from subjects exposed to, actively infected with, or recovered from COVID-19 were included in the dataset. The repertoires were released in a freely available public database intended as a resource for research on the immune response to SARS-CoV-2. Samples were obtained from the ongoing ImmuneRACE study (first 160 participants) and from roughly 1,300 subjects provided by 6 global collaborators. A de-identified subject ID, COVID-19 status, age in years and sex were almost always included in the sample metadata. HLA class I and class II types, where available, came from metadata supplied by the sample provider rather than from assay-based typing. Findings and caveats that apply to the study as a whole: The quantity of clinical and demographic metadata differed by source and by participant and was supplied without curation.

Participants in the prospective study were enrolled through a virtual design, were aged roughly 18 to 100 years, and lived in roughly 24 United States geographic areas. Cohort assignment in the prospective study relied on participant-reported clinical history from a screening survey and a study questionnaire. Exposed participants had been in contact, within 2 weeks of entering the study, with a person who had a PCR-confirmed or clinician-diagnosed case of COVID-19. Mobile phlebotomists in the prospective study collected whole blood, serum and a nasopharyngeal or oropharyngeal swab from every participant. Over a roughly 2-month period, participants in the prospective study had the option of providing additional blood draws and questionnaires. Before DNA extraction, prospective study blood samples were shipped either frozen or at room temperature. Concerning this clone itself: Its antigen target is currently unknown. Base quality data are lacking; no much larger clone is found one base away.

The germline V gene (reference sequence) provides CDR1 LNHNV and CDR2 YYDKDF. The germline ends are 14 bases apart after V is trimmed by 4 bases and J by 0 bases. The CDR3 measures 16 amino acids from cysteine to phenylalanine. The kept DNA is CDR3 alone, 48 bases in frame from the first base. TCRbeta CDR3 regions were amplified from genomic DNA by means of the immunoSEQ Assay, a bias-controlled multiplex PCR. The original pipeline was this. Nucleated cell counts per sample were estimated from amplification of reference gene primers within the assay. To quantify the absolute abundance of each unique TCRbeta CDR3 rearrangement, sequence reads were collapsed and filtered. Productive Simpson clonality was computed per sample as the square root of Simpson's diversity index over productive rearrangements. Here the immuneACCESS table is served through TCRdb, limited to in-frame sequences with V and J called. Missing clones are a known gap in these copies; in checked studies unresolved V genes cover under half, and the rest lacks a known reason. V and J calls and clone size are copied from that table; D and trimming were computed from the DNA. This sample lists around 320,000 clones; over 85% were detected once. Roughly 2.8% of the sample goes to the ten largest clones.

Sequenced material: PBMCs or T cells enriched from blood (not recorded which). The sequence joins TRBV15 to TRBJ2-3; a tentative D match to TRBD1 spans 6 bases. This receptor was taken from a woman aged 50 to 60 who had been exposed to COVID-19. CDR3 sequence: CATSTGTKASTDTQYF. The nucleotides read TGTGCCACCAGCACAGGGACAAAAGCTAGCACAGATACGCAGTATTTT.